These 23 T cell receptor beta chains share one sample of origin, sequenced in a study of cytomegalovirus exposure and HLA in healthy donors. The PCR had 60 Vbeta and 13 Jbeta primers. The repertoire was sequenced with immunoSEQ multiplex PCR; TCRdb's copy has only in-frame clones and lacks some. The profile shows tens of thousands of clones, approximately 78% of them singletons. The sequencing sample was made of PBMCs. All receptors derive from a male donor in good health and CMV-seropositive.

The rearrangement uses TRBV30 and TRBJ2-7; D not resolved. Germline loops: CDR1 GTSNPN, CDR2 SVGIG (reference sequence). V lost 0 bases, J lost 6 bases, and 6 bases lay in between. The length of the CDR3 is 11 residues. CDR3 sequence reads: CAWSVRVEQYF. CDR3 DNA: TGTGCCTGGAGTGTACGAGTCGAGCAGTACTTC.

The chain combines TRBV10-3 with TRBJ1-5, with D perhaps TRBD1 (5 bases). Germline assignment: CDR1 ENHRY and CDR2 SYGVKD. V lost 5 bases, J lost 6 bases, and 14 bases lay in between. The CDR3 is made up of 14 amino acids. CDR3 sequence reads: CAISREITGQPQHF. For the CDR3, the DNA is TGTGCCATCAGTCGAGAAATCACAGGTCAGCCCCAGCATTTT.

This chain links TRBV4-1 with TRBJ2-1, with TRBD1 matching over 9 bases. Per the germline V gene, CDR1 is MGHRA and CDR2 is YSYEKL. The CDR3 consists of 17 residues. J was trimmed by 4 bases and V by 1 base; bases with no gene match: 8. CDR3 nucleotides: TGCGCCAGCAGCCAAGTTCCGGGACAGGGCGTATACAATGAGCAGTTCTTC. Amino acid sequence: CASSQVPGQGVYNEQFF.

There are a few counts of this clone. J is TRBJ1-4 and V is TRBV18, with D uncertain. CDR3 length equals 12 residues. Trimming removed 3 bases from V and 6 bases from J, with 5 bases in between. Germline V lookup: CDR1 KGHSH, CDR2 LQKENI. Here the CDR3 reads CASSPPDEKLFF. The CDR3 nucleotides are TGTGCCAGCTCACCTCCCGATGAAAAACTGTTTTTT.

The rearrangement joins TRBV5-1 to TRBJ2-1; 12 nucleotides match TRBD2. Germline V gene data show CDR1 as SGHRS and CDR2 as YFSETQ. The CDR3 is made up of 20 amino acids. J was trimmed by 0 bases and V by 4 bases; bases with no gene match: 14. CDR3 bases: TGCGCCAGCAGCGTGGGGTTACTAGCGGGAGGACTGAGCTCCTACAATGAGCAGTTCTTC. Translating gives CASSVGLLAGGLSSYNEQFF.

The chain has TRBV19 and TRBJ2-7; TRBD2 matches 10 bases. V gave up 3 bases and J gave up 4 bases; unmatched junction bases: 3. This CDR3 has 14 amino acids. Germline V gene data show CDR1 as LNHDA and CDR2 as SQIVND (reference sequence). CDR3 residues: CASSMASGSYEQYF. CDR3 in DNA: TGTGCCAGTAGTATGGCTAGCGGGAGTTACGAGCAGTACTTC.

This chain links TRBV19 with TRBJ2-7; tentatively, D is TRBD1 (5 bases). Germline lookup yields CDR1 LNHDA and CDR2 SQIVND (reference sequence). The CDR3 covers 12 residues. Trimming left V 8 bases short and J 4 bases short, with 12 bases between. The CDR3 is CASSSSGYEQYF. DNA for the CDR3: TGTGCCAGTTCCTCTTCAGGGTACGAGCAGTACTTC.

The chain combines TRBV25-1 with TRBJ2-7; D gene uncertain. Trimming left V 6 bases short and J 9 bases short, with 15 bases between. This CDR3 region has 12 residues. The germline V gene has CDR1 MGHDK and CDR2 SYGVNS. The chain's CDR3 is CASSPSNSVQYF. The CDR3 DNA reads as TGTGCCAGCAGCCCCTCTAATTCTGTGCAGTACTTC.

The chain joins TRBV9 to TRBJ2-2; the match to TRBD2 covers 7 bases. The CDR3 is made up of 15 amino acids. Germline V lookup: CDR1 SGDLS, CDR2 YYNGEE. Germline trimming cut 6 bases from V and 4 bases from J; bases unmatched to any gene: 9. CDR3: CASMGGSRSTGELFF. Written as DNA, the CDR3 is TGTGCCAGCATGGGCGGGAGTCGGTCCACCGGGGAGCTGTTTTTT.

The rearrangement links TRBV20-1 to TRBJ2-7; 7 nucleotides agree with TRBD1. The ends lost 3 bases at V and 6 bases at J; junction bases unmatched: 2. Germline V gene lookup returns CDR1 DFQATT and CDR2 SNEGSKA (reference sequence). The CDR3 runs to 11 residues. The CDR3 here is CSARTGLEQYF. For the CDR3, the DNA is TGCAGTGCTAGGACAGGGCTCGAGCAGTACTTC.

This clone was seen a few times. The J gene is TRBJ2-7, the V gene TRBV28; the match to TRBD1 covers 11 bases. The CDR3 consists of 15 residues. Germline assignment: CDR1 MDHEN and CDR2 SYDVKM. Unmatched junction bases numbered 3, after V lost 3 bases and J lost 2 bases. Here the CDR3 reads CASSLRTGGPYEQYF. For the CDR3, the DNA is TGTGCCAGCAGTTTGCGGACAGGGGGCCCCTACGAGCAGTACTTC.

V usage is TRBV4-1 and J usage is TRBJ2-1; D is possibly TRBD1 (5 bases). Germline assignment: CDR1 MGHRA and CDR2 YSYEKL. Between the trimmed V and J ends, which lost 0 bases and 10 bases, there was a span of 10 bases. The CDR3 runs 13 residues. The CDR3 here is CASSQEGDREQFF. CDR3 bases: TGCGCCAGCAGCCAAGAAGGGGATCGCGAGCAGTTCTTC.

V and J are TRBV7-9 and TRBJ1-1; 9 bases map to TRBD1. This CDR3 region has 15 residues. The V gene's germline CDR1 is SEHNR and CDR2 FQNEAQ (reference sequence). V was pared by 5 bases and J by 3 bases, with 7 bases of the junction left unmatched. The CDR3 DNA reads TGTGCCAGCAGCCCCGGACAGGGGAGGGACACTGAAGCTTTCTTT. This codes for CASSPGQGRDTEAFF.

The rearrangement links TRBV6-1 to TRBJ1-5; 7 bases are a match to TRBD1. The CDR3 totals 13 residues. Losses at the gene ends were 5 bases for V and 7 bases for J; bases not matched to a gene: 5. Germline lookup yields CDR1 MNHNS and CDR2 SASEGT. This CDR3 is CASSSDRDQPQHF. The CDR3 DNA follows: TGTGCCAGCAGTTCAGACAGGGACCAGCCCCAGCATTTT.

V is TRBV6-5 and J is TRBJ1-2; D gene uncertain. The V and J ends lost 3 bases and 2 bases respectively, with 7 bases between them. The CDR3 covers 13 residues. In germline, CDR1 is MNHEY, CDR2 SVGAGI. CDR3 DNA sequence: TGTGCCAGCAGTTATCGTCCGAACTATGGCTACACCTTC. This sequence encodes CASSYRPNYGYTF.

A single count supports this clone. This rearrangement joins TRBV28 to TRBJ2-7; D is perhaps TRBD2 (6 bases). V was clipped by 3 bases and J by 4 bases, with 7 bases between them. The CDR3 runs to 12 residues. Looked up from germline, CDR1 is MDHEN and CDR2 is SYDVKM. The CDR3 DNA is TGTGCCAGCAGTTTGGAGGGATACGAGCAGTACTTC. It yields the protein CASSLEGYEQYF.

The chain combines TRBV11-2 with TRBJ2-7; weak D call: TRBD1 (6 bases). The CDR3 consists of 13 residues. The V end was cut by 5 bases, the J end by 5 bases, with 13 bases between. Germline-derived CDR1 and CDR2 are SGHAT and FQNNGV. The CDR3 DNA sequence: TGTGCCAGCAGCGTTATTGGACAGAACGAGCAGTACTTC. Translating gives CASSVIGQNEQYF.

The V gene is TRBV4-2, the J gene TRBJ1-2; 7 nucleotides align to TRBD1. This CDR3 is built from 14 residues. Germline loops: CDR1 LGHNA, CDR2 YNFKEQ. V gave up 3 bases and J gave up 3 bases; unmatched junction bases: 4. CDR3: CASSQAGTDYGYTF. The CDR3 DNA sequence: TGTGCCAGCAGCCAGGCCGGGACAGACTATGGCTACACCTTC.

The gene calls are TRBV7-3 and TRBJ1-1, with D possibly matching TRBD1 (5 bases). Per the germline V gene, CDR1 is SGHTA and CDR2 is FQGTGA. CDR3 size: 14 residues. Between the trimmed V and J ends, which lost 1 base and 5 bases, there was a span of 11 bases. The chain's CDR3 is CASSLSQGGTEAFF. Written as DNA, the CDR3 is TGTGCCAGCAGCTTAAGTCAGGGAGGAACTGAAGCTTTCTTT.

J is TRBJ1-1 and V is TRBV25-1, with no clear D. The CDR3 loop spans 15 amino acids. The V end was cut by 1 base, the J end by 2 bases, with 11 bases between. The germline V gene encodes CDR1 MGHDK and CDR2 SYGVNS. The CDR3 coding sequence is TGTGCCAGCAGTGAATCCCATATTAGAAACACTGAAGCTTTCTTT. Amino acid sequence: CASSESHIRNTEAFF.

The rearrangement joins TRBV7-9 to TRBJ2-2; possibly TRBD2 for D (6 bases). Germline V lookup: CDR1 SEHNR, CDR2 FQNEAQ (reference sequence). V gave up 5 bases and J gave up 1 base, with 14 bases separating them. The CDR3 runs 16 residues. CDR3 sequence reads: CASSPPGGKNTGELFF. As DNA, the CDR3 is TGTGCCAGCAGCCCCCCAGGCGGGAAGAACACCGGGGAGCTGTTTTTT. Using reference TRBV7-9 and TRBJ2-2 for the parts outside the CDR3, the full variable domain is DTGVSQNPRHKITKRGQNVTFRCDPISEHNRLYWYRQTLGQGPEFLTYFQNEAQLEKSRLLSDRFSAERPKGSFSTLEIQRTEQGDSAMYLCASSPPGGKNTGELFFGEGSRLTVL.

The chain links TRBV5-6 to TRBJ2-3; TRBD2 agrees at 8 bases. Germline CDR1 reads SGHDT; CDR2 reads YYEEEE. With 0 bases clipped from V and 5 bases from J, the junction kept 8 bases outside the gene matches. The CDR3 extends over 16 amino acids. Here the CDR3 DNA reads TGTGCCAGCAGCTTGGGCTTTAGCGGGACGGGAGATACGCAGTATTTT. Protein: CASSLGFSGTGDTQYF.

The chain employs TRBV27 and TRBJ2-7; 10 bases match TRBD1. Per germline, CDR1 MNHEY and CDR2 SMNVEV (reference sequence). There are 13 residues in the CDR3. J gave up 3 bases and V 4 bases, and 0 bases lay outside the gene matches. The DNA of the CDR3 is TGTGCCAGCAGTTGGGACAGGGGCTACGAGCAGTACTTC. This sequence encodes CASSWDRGYEQYF.